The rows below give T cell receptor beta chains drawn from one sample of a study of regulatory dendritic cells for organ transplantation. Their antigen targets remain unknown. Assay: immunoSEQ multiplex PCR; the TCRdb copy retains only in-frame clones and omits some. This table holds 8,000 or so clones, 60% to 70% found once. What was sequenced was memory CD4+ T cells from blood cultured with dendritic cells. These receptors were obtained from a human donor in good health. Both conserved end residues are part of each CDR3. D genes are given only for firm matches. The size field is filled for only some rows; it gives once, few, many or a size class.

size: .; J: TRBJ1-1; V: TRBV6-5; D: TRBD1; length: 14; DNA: TGTGCCAGCAGTTACTCACAGGGGCAAACTGAAGCTTTCTTT; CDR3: CASSYSQGQTEAFF
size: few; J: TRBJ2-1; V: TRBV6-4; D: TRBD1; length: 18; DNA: TGTGCCAGCAGTCCCCGGGCTCTCGGGACAGTCCTAAACAATGAGCAGTTCTTC; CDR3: CASSPRALGTVLNNEQFF
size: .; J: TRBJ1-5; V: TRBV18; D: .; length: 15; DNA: TGTGCCAGCTCACCACTACAGACTAGCAATCAGCCCCAGCATTTT; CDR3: CASSPLQTSNQPQHF
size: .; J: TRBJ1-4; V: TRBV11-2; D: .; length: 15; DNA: TGTGCCAGCAGCTTAGATCCGGGGGACCGCGGACGGCTGTTTTTT; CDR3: CASSLDPGDRGRLFF
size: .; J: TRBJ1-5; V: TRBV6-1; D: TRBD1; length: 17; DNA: TGTGCCAGCAGCGAAGGGACAGGTCGACCTAGCAATCAGCCCCAGCATTTT; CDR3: CASSEGTGRPSNQPQHF
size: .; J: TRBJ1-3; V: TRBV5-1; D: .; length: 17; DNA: TGCGCCAGCAGTCAAACAGCCACGGCAGGGAGGGGAAACACCATATATTTT; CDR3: CASSQTATAGRGNTIYF
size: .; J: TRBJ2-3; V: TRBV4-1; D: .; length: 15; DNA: TGCGCCAGCAGCCAAACTACCCCTAGCACAGATACGCAGTATTTT; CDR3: CASSQTTPSTDTQYF
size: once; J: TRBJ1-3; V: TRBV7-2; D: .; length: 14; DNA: TGTGCCAGCAGCAACTCCGGGAGTCCCCACACCATATATTTT; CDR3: CASSNSGSPHTIYF
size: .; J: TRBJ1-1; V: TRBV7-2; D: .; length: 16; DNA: TGTACCAGCAGCTTAGCCTCGGGGGGCTCGGGCACTGAAGCTTTCTTT; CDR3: CTSSLASGGSGTEAFF
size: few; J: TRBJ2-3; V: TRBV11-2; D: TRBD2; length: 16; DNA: TGTGCCAGCAGCCTTACCCTAGCGGGGGCCGGGGATACGCAGTATTTT; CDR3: CASSLTLAGAGDTQYF
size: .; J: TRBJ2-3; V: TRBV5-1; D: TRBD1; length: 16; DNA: TGCGCCAGCAGCTTGGCCTTCGGGACAGCCACAGATACGCAGTATTTT; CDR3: CASSLAFGTATDTQYF
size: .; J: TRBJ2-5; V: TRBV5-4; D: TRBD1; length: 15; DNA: TGTGCCAGCAGCTTGGGGGGACAGGGGGAAGAGACCCAGTACTTC; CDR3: CASSLGGQGEETQYF
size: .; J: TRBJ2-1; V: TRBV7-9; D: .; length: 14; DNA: TGTGCCAGCGTGATAGAGCCCTCCTACAATGAGCAGTTCTTC; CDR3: CASVIEPSYNEQFF
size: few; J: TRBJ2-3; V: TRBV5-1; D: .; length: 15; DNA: TGCGCCAGCAGCTTAGCGTCCCCCCCCATAGATACGCAGTATTTT; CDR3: CASSLASPPIDTQYF
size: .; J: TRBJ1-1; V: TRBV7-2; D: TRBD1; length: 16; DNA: TGTGCCAGCAGCTTAGCCGGGACAGTCATGAACACTGAAGCTTTCTTT; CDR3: CASSLAGTVMNTEAFF
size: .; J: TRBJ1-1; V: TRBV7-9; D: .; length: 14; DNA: TGTGCCAGCAGCTCGGGGGGTATCAGCACTGAAGCTTTCTTT; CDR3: CASSSGGISTEAFF